This T cell receptor beta chain was identified during a study of T cell responses to AZD1222 COVID-19 vaccine. TCRdb's table, derived via immunoSEQ multiplex PCR, lists solely in-frame clones and lacks some. The sample lists about 75,000 clones; approximately 88% were seen once. V was pared by 3 bases and J by 7 bases, with 8 bases of the junction left unmatched. From germline, CDR1 is SGHNT and CDR2 YYREEE (reference sequence). This CDR3 is 15 amino acids long. Sequencing used peripheral blood, obtained 28 days after the second dose of the MenACWY control vaccine. The TCR comes from an adult who received the MenACWY meningococcal vaccine as a control. The chain carries TRBV5-4 and TRBJ2-1; 9 bases match TRBD2. CDR3 DNA: TGTGCCAGCAGCTCGGACGCGGGGGGGCCTAATGAGCAGTTCTTC. Amino acids: CASSSDAGGPNEQFF.